The 16 T cell receptor beta chains listed next were all sequenced from one sample in a study of control samples from healthy donors and cancer patients. Repertoires were generated with immunoSEQ multiplex PCR, while TCRdb's copy carries only in-frame clones and drops some. The sample carries tens of thousands of clones, roughly nine tenths recorded once. The sequenced sample consisted of blood. These receptors originate from a woman in her sixties or seventies in good health.

V usage is TRBV3-1 (or the pseudogene TRBV3-2) and J usage is TRBJ1-2; the D gene is possibly TRBD1 (6 bases). The CDR3 sequence is 13 residues long. Trimming left V 6 bases short and J 2 bases short, with 10 bases between. Germline V lookup: CDR1 LGHDT, CDR2 YNNKEL (reference sequence). CDR3 bases: TGTGCCAGCAGTCCAACAGGGAACTATGGCTACACCTTC. Protein product: CASSPTGNYGYTF.

This chain links TRBV7-9 with TRBJ1-2, with D uncertain. The CDR3 extends over 11 amino acids. CDR1 and CDR2 (germline): SEHNR, FQNEAQ (reference sequence). Trimming pared 7 bases from V and 3 bases from J, leaving 6 bases between. Here the CDR3 reads CASTRDYGYTF. CDR3 DNA: TGTGCCAGCACCCGGGACTATGGCTACACCTTC.

The chain couples TRBV5-1 to TRBJ1-2; 7 bases fit TRBD1. Germline V gene data show CDR1 as SGHRS and CDR2 as YFSETQ. The CDR3 runs 12 residues. Losses at the gene ends were 7 bases for V and 6 bases for J; bases not matched to a gene: 6. The CDR3 protein is CASFTGDHGYTF. The CDR3 DNA reads TGCGCCAGCTTCACAGGGGATCATGGCTACACCTTC. Drawing the rest from reference TRBV5-1 and TRBJ1-2, the complete variable domain is KAGVTQTPRYLIKTRGQQVTLSCSPISGHRSVSWYQQTPGQGLQFLFEYFSETQRNKGNFPGRFSGRQFSNSRSEMNVSTLELGDSALYLCASFTGDHGYTFGSGTRLTVV.

V usage is TRBV19 and J usage is TRBJ1-2, with D perhaps TRBD1 (5 bases). Trimming stripped 7 bases from V and 7 bases from J, with 16 bases between. The CDR3 runs to 13 residues. CDR1 LNHDA and CDR2 SQIVND come from the germline V gene (reference sequence). CDR3 amino acids: CASNKGPGAGYTF. CDR3 DNA: TGTGCCAGTAACAAGGGGCCGGGAGCTGGCTACACCTTC.

The rearrangement links TRBV11-2 to TRBJ2-7; a possible D gene is TRBD2 (6 bases). The length of the CDR3 is 14 residues. Trimming shortened V by 5 bases and J by 3 bases, and 14 bases separated the two germline ends. CDR1 and CDR2 (germline): SGHAT, FQNNGV. CDR3 in amino acids: CASSPSTGVYEQYF. CDR3 in DNA: TGTGCCAGCAGCCCCTCGACGGGAGTCTACGAGCAGTACTTC.

This sequence joins TRBV18 and TRBJ1-1, with a tentative D call TRBD1 (5 bases). Trimming removed 1 base at V and 7 bases at J, with 10 bases between. CDR1 and CDR2 (germline): KGHSH, LQKENI. This CDR3 contains 13 residues. CDR3 DNA sequence: TGTGCCAGCTCACCACGGGGGGGGAGTGAAGCTTTCTTT. Translating gives CASSPRGGSEAFF.

This chain links TRBV7-9 with TRBJ1-1; D not certain. In germline, CDR1 is SEHNR, CDR2 FQNEAQ (reference sequence). V was clipped by 7 bases and J by 3 bases, with 9 bases between them. The CDR3 has 12 amino acids. CDR3 coding DNA: TGTGCCAGCACCCCGCTCGACACTGAAGCTTTCTTT. Protein sequence: CASTPLDTEAFF.

The chain joins TRBV2 to TRBJ1-6; 9 nucleotides agree with TRBD1. This CDR3 has 16 amino acids. The V and J ends lost 5 bases and 10 bases, in that order; junction bases with no gene match: 12. Germline V gene sequence: CDR1 SNHLY, CDR2 FYNNEI. For the CDR3, the DNA is TGTGCCAGCAGTATCGACAGGGGGATTACGGGGTCACCCCTCCACTTT. Translated: CASSIDRGITGSPLHF.

V and J are TRBV6-5 and TRBJ2-5; weak D call: TRBD2 (6 bases). The CDR3 runs to 13 residues. Trimming removed 4 bases from V and 5 bases from J, with 11 bases in between. Per germline, CDR1 MNHEY and CDR2 SVGAGI. CDR3 amino acids: CASSSRAGETQYF. CDR3 DNA: TGTGCCAGCAGTTCCCGGGCGGGGGAGACCCAGTACTTC.

This clone appeared a single time. V gene TRBV7-9 combines with J gene TRBJ2-5, with D possibly matching TRBD1 (5 bases). The V gene lost 8 bases and the J gene lost 5 bases, with 21 bases spanning the gap. The germline V gene encodes CDR1 SEHNR and CDR2 FQNEAQ (reference sequence). The CDR3 is 15 residues long. The CDR3 spells CASSDGAISGETQYF. The CDR3, as DNA: TGTGCCAGCTCCGATGGGGCTATTTCCGGGGAGACCCAGTACTTC.

This chain joins TRBV6-5 and TRBJ2-3; D tentatively reads TRBD1 or TRBD2 (5 bases each). With 3 bases removed from V and 7 bases from J, the gap between germline ends came to 11 bases. Germline values: CDR1 MNHEY, CDR2 SVGAGI. The CDR3 has 13 residues. In DNA form, the CDR3 reads TGTGCCAGCAGTTATTTTGAGGGACATACGCAGTATTTT. Its protein is CASSYFEGHTQYF.

The chain is built from TRBV19 and TRBJ1-1; D is uncertain. The CDR3 totals 13 residues. Trimming stripped 4 bases from V and 1 base from J, with 7 bases between. Germline loops: CDR1 LNHDA, CDR2 SQIVND (reference sequence). The CDR3 region has the DNA TGTGCCAGTAGTAGCCAAAGGAACACTGAAGCTTTCTTT. It encodes CASSSQRNTEAFF.

The J gene is TRBJ1-6, the V gene TRBV9; D gene uncertain. Trimming removed 4 bases from V and 0 bases from J, with 11 bases in between. From germline, CDR1 is SGDLS and CDR2 YYNGEE. The CDR3 is 16 amino acids. The CDR3 sequence: CASSSEESSYNSPLHF. Here the CDR3 DNA reads TGTGCCAGCAGCTCAGAGGAGAGCTCCTATAATTCACCCCTCCACTTT.

The rearrangement uses TRBV7-2 and TRBJ2-3; 10 bases are a match to TRBD2. V trimming: 1 base; J trimming: 7 bases; junction bases outside the gene matches: 14. Germline loops: CDR1 SGHTA, CDR2 FQGNSA. The CDR3 runs to 18 residues. The CDR3 coding sequence is TGTGCCAGCAGCTTAGGAGTCGGCCTAGCGGGAGTCAGTAATACGCAGTATTTT. Translation: CASSLGVGLAGVSNTQYF. Variable domain in full (rest from reference TRBV7-2 and TRBJ2-3): GAGVSQSPSNKVTEKGKDVELRCDPISGHTALYWYRQSLGQGLEFLIYFQGNSAPDKSGLPSDRFSAERTGGSVSTLTIQRTQQEDSAVYLCASSLGVGLAGVSNTQYFGPGTRLTVL.

The gene calls are TRBV18 and TRBJ2-1; D might be TRBD1 or TRBD2, each matching 6 bases. Trimming removed 6 bases from V and 8 bases from J, with 17 bases in between. The V gene's germline CDR1 is KGHSH and CDR2 LQKENI. The CDR3 loop spans 14 amino acids. Here the CDR3 reads CASSQRVGGDEQFF. The CDR3 nucleotides read TGTGCCAGCTCCCAGCGGGTGGGGGGCGATGAGCAGTTCTTC.

The chain couples TRBV5-4 to TRBJ2-5; 12 bases agree with TRBD2. The length of the CDR3 is 17 residues. Germline loops: CDR1 SGHNT, CDR2 YYREEE (reference sequence). J lost 4 bases, V lost 5 bases, and 12 bases had no gene match. This CDR3 reads CASSPRLAGEGRETQYF. As DNA, the CDR3 is TGTGCCAGCAGTCCCCGACTAGCGGGAGAGGGTAGAGAGACCCAGTACTTC.